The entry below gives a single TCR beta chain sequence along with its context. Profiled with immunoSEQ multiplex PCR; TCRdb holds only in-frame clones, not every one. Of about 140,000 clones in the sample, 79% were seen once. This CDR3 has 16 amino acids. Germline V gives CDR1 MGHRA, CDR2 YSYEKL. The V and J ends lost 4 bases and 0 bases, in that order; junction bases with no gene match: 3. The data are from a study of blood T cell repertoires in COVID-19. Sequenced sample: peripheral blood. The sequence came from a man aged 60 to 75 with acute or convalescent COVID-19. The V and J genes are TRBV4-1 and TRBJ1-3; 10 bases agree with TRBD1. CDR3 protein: CASSPGQGGSGNTIYF. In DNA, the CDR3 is TGCGCCAGCAGCCCAGGACAGGGGGGCTCTGGAAACACCATATATTTT.